The 30 T cell receptor beta chains given below trace back to one sample, sequenced in a study of blood T cell repertoires in COVID-19. TCRdb's table, derived via immunoSEQ multiplex PCR, lists solely in-frame clones and lacks some. The table records roughly 140,000 clones, approximately 87% of them present only once. The specimen sequenced was PBMCs or T cells enriched from blood (not recorded which). These receptors all stem from a man between 45 and 60 years old in a cohort exposed to, infected with or recovered from COVID-19 (not recorded which).

The rearrangement uses TRBV18 and TRBJ1-3, with D unresolved. Per germline, CDR1 KGHSH and CDR2 LQKENI. The CDR3 runs to 15 residues. V gave up 3 bases and J gave up 0 bases, with 9 bases separating them. The CDR3 DNA sequence: TGTGCCAGCTCACCCAGGCGAAGCTCTGGAAACACCATATATTTT. Translation: CASSPRRSSGNTIYF.

This chain connects TRBV28 to TRBJ2-2; the D gene is possibly TRBD2 (7 bases). This CDR3 spans 16 amino acids. Germline loops: CDR1 MDHEN, CDR2 SYDVKM. V was trimmed by 1 base and J by 4 bases, leaving 13 bases between them. The chain's CDR3 is CASSLFGGLGTGELFF. As DNA, the CDR3 is TGTGCCAGCAGTTTATTCGGGGGGCTTGGCACCGGGGAGCTGTTTTTT.

This rearrangement joins TRBV10-3 to TRBJ2-7; possibly TRBD1 for D (5 bases). Germline V CDR1 and CDR2: ENHRY, SYGVKD. This CDR3 region has 13 residues. Trimming cost V 3 bases and J 2 bases, with 8 bases left between them. CDR3 loop: CAISEEQAYEQYF. CDR3 nucleotides: TGTGCCATCAGTGAAGAACAGGCCTACGAGCAGTACTTC.

V is TRBV18 and J is TRBJ1-2; 9 positions match TRBD1. Germline V CDR1 and CDR2: KGHSH, LQKENI. The CDR3 totals 13 residues. The V and J ends lost 2 bases and 8 bases, in that order; junction bases with no gene match: 3. CDR3 amino acids: CASSPKTGGGYTF. The CDR3 DNA reads TGTGCCAGCTCACCAAAGACAGGGGGAGGCTACACCTTC.

The chain employs TRBV21-1 and TRBJ1-3; the table's D gene call, TRBD1, was not cross checked with the DNA. TRBV21-1 is a pseudogene locus. This CDR3 contains 16 residues. CDR3 sequence (DNA): TGTGCCAGCAGCGAAAGTCAGGGAAGGTGTTGGAACACCATATATTTT. Amino acid sequence: CASSESQGRCWNTIYF.

This clone was observed a handful of times. The chain couples TRBV6-4 to TRBJ2-3; 11 nucleotides match TRBD1. Trimming took 4 bases from V and 4 from J; bases not matched to a gene: 1. This CDR3 region has 14 residues. Looked up from germline, CDR1 is MRHNA and CDR2 is SNTAGT. The CDR3 loop reads CASSGTGGADTQYF. The CDR3 bases are TGTGCCAGCAGTGGGACAGGGGGCGCAGATACGCAGTATTTT.

The rearrangement uses TRBV15 and TRBJ2-5, with TRBD2 matching 8 bases. Unmatched junction bases numbered 14, after V lost 1 base and J lost 10 bases. Germline loops: CDR1 LNHNV, CDR2 YYDKDF (reference sequence). CDR3 length equals 16 residues. The CDR3 here is CATSRAPGLAARVQYF. The CDR3 bases are TGTGCCACCAGCAGAGCCCCCGGACTAGCAGCTCGGGTCCAGTACTTC.

V usage is TRBV11-2 and J usage is TRBJ2-3; 12 bases line up with TRBD2. J gave up 2 bases and V 1 base, and 1 base lay outside the gene matches. Per the germline V gene, CDR1 is SGHAT and CDR2 is FQNNGV. There are 16 residues in the CDR3. The CDR3 is CASSLGTSGATDTQYF. The CDR3 region has the DNA TGTGCCAGCAGCTTAGGGACTAGCGGGGCCACAGATACGCAGTATTTT.

This clone appeared a single time. The chain is built from TRBV24-1 and TRBJ2-5; TRBD1 might be the D (6 bases). CDR3 length: 16 amino acids. Germline CDR1 reads KGHDR; CDR2 reads SFDVKD. V dropped 3 bases and J dropped 3 bases, with 16 bases sitting between them. CDR3 DNA: TGTGCCACCAGTGATCCTACAGGGTCCTCTGAAGAGACCCAGTACTTC. Its translation is CATSDPTGSSEETQYF.

This rearrangement joins TRBV27 to TRBJ2-1; TRBD1 agrees at 8 bases. Germline loops: CDR1 MNHEY, CDR2 SMNVEV (reference sequence). V shed 6 bases and J 9 bases; nucleotides not matched to a gene: 7. The CDR3 length is 13 residues. CDR3 sequence: CASSFDRGFEQFF. The CDR3 DNA sequence: TGTGCCAGCAGCTTTGACAGGGGATTTGAGCAGTTCTTC.

This sequence joins TRBV10-3 and TRBJ2-7; 10 nucleotides agree with TRBD1. The CDR3 totals 14 residues. Germline lookup yields CDR1 ENHRY and CDR2 SYGVKD. V dropped 5 bases and J dropped 3; count of bases not matched to a gene: 4. In DNA, the CDR3 is TGTGCCATCAGTCCCGGGACAGGGGACTACGAGCAGTACTTC. Its protein is CAISPGTGDYEQYF.

The V gene is TRBV27, the J gene TRBJ1-1; TRBD1 matches at 7 bases. From germline, CDR1 is MNHEY and CDR2 SMNVEV (reference sequence). This CDR3 contains 15 residues. The V gene end was trimmed by 8 bases and the J gene end by 2 bases; junction bases not matched to a gene: 11. The CDR3 nucleotides are TGTGCCAGCTACGCGCTCAGGGGGGCCAACACTGAAGCTTTCTTT. It translates to CASYALRGANTEAFF.

The chain carries TRBV6-5 and TRBJ2-7, with D possibly being TRBD2 (5 bases). The CDR3 loop spans 14 amino acids. Trimming removed 4 bases from V and 0 bases from J, with 10 bases in between. Germline CDR1 MNHEY, CDR2 SVGAGI. Here the CDR3 DNA reads TGTGCCAGCAGTTCCGGACTGAGCTCCTACGAGCAGTACTTC. As protein: CASSSGLSSYEQYF.

V is TRBV4-1 and J is TRBJ1-4; 7 bases align to TRBD1. This CDR3 has 15 amino acids. CDR1 is MGHRA and CDR2 is YSYEKL in the germline V gene. V was clipped by 4 bases and J by 5 bases; unmatched bases: 7. CDR3 sequence (DNA): TGCGCCAGCAGCCGATGGGACAGCGAGAATGAAAAACTGTTTTTT. It is translated as CASSRWDSENEKLFF.

The chain employs TRBV14 and TRBJ2-7, with 7 bases lining up with TRBD2. The CDR3 has 16 residues. V trimming: 1 base; J trimming: 4 bases; junction bases outside the gene matches: 10. Germline V lookup: CDR1 SGHDN, CDR2 FVKESK. The CDR3 region is CASSQGSGTNGYEQYF. The CDR3 coding sequence is TGTGCCAGCAGCCAAGGGTCTGGGACTAACGGGTACGAGCAGTACTTC.

J is TRBJ2-7 and V is TRBV3-1 (or the pseudogene TRBV3-2), with TRBD1 as a possible D gene (6 bases). Trimming took off 3 bases at V and 3 bases at J, with 12 bases between the two ends. The length of the CDR3 is 14 residues. CDR1 and CDR2 (germline): LGHDT, YNNKEL (reference sequence). The CDR3 sequence is CASSHGQSLYEQYF. Written as DNA, the CDR3 is TGTGCCAGCAGCCACGGACAGAGTCTCTACGAGCAGTACTTC.

Written as DNA, the CDR3 is TGTGCCAGCAGCGTAGAGCGAGAGACCCAGTACTTC. This translates into CASSVERETQYF. The chain recombines TRBV2 with TRBJ2-5; D uncertain. Germline CDR1 reads SNHLY; CDR2 reads FYNNEI. Trimming removed 6 bases at V and 4 bases at J, with 9 bases between. The CDR3 is 12 residues long.

The CDR3 nucleotides are TGTGCCAGCAGCGCCCAGGGCCCGGCTGAAGCTTTCTTT. It yields the protein CASSAQGPAEAFF. This rearrangement joins TRBV7-9 to TRBJ1-1; D might be TRBD1 (5 bases). The V end lost 5 bases, the J end lost 6 bases, and 13 bases lay between the germline ends. CDR3 length equals 13 residues. Germline V gene sequence: CDR1 SEHNR, CDR2 FQNEAQ (reference sequence). Supplemented by reference TRBV7-9 and TRBJ1-1, the full variable domain reads DTGVSQNPRHKITKRGQNVTFRCDPISEHNRLYWYRQTLGQGPEFLTYFQNEAQLEKSRLLSDRFSAERPKGSFSTLEIQRTEQGDSAMYLCASSAQGPAEAFFGQGTRLTVV.

The chain combines TRBV6-2 or TRBV6-3 with TRBJ1-6, with D possibly TRBD1 on 5 matching bases. CDR3 size: 11 residues. V gave up 6 bases and J gave up 10 bases, with 7 bases separating them. Germline V gene lookup returns CDR1 MNHEY and CDR2 SVGEGT. The CDR3 loop reads CASSGGSPLHF. DNA for the CDR3: TGTGCCAGCAGCGGGGGGTCACCCCTCCACTTT.

The chain uses TRBV7-8 and TRBJ2-2; 8 bases agree with TRBD2. The length of the CDR3 is 15 residues. The V gene end was trimmed by 3 bases and the J gene end by 4 bases; junction bases not matched to a gene: 4. Germline assignment: CDR1 SGHVS and CDR2 FQNEAQ. The CDR3 sequence: CASSLERGITGELFF. The DNA of the CDR3 is TGTGCCAGCAGCTTGGAGCGGGGGATCACCGGGGAGCTGTTTTTT.

V is TRBV19 and J is TRBJ2-2; no clear D gene. Trimming cost V 5 bases and J 0 bases, with 7 bases left between them. The CDR3 sequence is 14 residues long. Germline assignment: CDR1 LNHDA and CDR2 SQIVND (reference sequence). CDR3 DNA: TGTGCCAGTAGTTCGCGGACGAACACCGGGGAGCTGTTTTTT. Residues: CASSSRTNTGELFF.

The chain employs TRBV3-1 (or the pseudogene TRBV3-2) and TRBJ1-2, with 7 nucleotides matching TRBD1. Per germline, CDR1 LGHDT and CDR2 YNNKEL (reference sequence). The CDR3 spans 17 residues. V shed 4 bases, J shed 5 bases, and the junction held 16 bases outside the gene matches. This CDR3 reads CASSPSVRGPSVYGYTF. DNA of the CDR3: TGTGCCAGCAGCCCCTCCGTAAGGGGGCCCTCCGTGTATGGCTACACCTTC.

Concerning this clone: The junction departs from germline at one end; a sequencing error may be responsible. The chain uses TRBV6-5 and TRBJ2-7, with D possibly matching TRBD2 (6 bases). CDR3 length: 12 residues. Germline CDR1 is MNHEY and CDR2 is SVGAGI. CDR3 loop: CASSPSTRETCF. The CDR3 DNA follows: TGTGCCAGCAGTCCAAGTACCCGGGAGACGTGCTTC.

CDR3 bases: TGTGCCAGCTCGACAGGGGGCCTTAACACCGGGGAGCTGTTTTTT. Protein product: CASSTGGLNTGELFF. J is TRBJ2-2 and V is TRBV6-5; 10 nucleotides line up with TRBD1. Per the germline V gene, CDR1 is MNHEY and CDR2 is SVGAGI. This CDR3 comprises 15 residues. V was pared by 8 bases and J by 2 bases, with 5 bases of the junction left unmatched.

The V gene is TRBV30, the J gene TRBJ1-1; the match to TRBD1 covers 8 bases. The CDR3 is made up of 11 amino acids. Germline V gives CDR1 GTSNPN, CDR2 SVGIG (reference sequence). V shed 5 bases and J 7 bases; nucleotides not matched to a gene: 3. CDR3 protein: CAWRDRGEAFF. In DNA form, the CDR3 reads TGTGCCTGGCGAGACAGGGGTGAAGCTTTCTTT.

V and J are TRBV7-6 and TRBJ2-6, with D unclear. V dropped 3 bases and J dropped 2 bases, with 8 bases sitting between them. Germline V gene lookup returns CDR1 SGHVS and CDR2 FNYEAQ. The CDR3 is 15 amino acids. The CDR3 DNA reads as TGTGCCAGCAGCTTTCCGGGTGCTGGGGCCAACGTCCTGACTTTC. Translation: CASSFPGAGANVLTF.

Regarding this clone: At the DNA level, this CDR3 is encoded by other sequences in the same sample as well. This chain connects TRBV5-1 to TRBJ2-7, with D hard to call. Germline loops: CDR1 SGHRS, CDR2 YFSETQ. Trimming pared 2 bases from V and 0 bases from J, leaving 6 bases between. The CDR3 has 13 residues. The CDR3 region is CASSFSGSYEQYF. CDR3 in DNA: TGCGCCAGCAGCTTTTCGGGCTCCTACGAGCAGTACTTC. The complete variable domain, with remaining parts taken from reference TRBV5-1 and TRBJ2-7, reads KAGVTQTPRYLIKTRGQQVTLSCSPISGHRSVSWYQQTPGQGLQFLFEYFSETQRNKGNFPGRFSGRQFSNSRSEMNVSTLELGDSALYLCASSFSGSYEQYFGPGTRLTVT.

The CDR3, as DNA: TGTGCCAGTAGTCCAGGGGGGAACTCTGGGGCCAACGTCCTGACTTTC. Its translation is CASSPGGNSGANVLTF. This chain uses TRBV19 with TRBJ2-6; weak D call: TRBD1 (7 bases). V shed 5 bases and J shed 0 bases, with 11 bases lying between them. This CDR3 comprises 16 residues. Germline V gives CDR1 LNHDA, CDR2 SQIVND (reference sequence).

V gene TRBV28 combines with J gene TRBJ2-3, with TRBD2 identical over 8 bases. V lost 8 bases to trimming and J lost 4 bases; unmatched junction nucleotides: 8. Germline CDR1 and CDR2: MDHEN and SYDVKM. CDR3 length: 14 amino acids. CDR3 sequence (DNA): TGTGCCAGCTCAACGGGACTAGTGGCAGATACGCAGTATTTT. Translation gives CASSTGLVADTQYF.

The chain carries TRBV10-3 and TRBJ2-2, with D possibly being TRBD1 (7 bases). Germline assignment: CDR1 ENHRY and CDR2 SYGVKD. V was pared by 4 bases and J by 5 bases, with 11 bases between. The CDR3 is 14 amino acids. CDR3 region: CAISVQGGTGELFF. The CDR3, as DNA: TGTGCCATCAGTGTCCAGGGGGGAACCGGGGAGCTGTTTTTT.